Listed here are 7 T cell receptor beta chains from one sample, sequenced in a study of CD8 T cells in ankylosing spondylitis (dated by TCRdb to 2016 to 2017). Receptors were amplified or captured by 5' RACE. Instrument on record: Illumina HiSeq 2500. Clones were called with MiXCR by TCRdb after fastp trimmed the public reads at Q25, and only in-frame beta chains were retained. When rows share a CDR3 protein, they turn into one entry using the most common DNA and genes. This sample is represented by 100,000 to 150,000 distinct CDR3 sequences; over 6.5% of them were singletons. Of the sample, 12% is held by the ten largest clones. The sequencing input was blood, either unsorted or a sorted T cell fraction (not recorded which). These receptors were collected from a male donor with ankylosing spondylitis or in good health (not recorded which).

This clonotype was recorded at least ten times. The CDR3 nucleotides read TGCAGTGCTAGAGATCGGCTAGCGGGGTTCAATGAGCAGTTCTTC. Translating it yields CSARDRLAGFNEQFF. The rearrangement links TRBV20-1 to TRBJ2-1; 9 nucleotides align to TRBD2. This CDR3 contains 15 residues. From germline, CDR1 is DFQATT and CDR2 SNEGSKA (reference sequence). Germline trimming cut 0 bases from V and 6 bases from J; bases unmatched to any gene: 6.

This clonotype has a count of ten or more. The chain joins TRBV28 to TRBJ2-3; tentatively, D is TRBD1 (5 bases). The CDR3 extends over 16 amino acids. The germline gives CDR1 MDHEN, CDR2 SYDVKM. Trimming removed 5 bases from V and 4 bases from J, with 19 bases in between. In nucleotides, the CDR3 is TGTGCCAGCAGTCCCGTACCGGGCAGGGAATCAGATACGCAGTATTTT. It specifies CASSPVPGRESDTQYF.

This clonotype was found many times. The chain has TRBV5-1 and TRBJ1-1; no clear D. V lost 5 bases and J 1 base, leaving 18 bases between the germline ends. There are 16 residues in the CDR3. Per germline, CDR1 SGHRS and CDR2 YFSETQ. The DNA for the CDR3 is TGCGCCAGCAGTAATCCGCAGACTTACCCGAACACTGAAGCTTTCTTT. This gives the protein CASSNPQTYPNTEAFF. Supplemented by reference TRBV5-1 and TRBJ1-1, the full variable domain reads KAGVTQTPRYLIKTRGQQVTLSCSPISGHRSVSWYQQTPGQGLQFLFEYFSETQRNKGNFPGRFSGRQFSNSRSEMNVSTLELGDSALYLCASSNPQTYPNTEAFFGQGTRLTVV.

This clonotype was recorded at least ten times. The chain links TRBV5-1 to TRBJ2-3; 8 positions match TRBD2. The V and J ends lost 2 bases and 5 bases, in that order; junction bases with no gene match: 4. The CDR3 sequence is 14 residues long. Germline-derived CDR1 and CDR2 are SGHRS and YFSETQ. This CDR3 is CASSFTGGRDTQYF. CDR3 nucleotides: TGCGCCAGCAGCTTCACGGGGGGGAGAGATACGCAGTATTTT. The complete variable domain, with remaining parts taken from reference TRBV5-1 and TRBJ2-3, reads KAGVTQTPRYLIKTRGQQVTLSCSPISGHRSVSWYQQTPGQGLQFLFEYFSETQRNKGNFPGRFSGRQFSNSRSEMNVSTLELGDSALYLCASSFTGGRDTQYFGPGTRLTVL.

This rearrangement joins TRBV19 to TRBJ2-2, with D uncertain. The ends were cut back, 2 bases at V and 5 bases at J, with 21 bases in the middle. Germline V gives CDR1 LNHDA, CDR2 SQIVND (reference sequence). The CDR3 extends over 18 amino acids. In DNA form, the CDR3 reads TGTGCCAGTAGTATAAGTCCCCTCGGATTCGCGGTGACCGGGGAGCTGTTTTTT. Translation gives CASSISPLGFAVTGELFF.

This clonotype was recorded at least ten times. V gene TRBV20-1 combines with J gene TRBJ2-7; the match to TRBD2 covers 8 bases. Germline CDR1 DFQATT, CDR2 SNEGSKA (reference sequence). Trimming took 6 bases from V and 4 from J; bases not matched to a gene: 2. The CDR3 is 11 amino acids. The CDR3, as DNA: TGCAGTGCGGCTAGCGGGTACGAGCAGTACTTC. It codes for CSAASGYEQYF.

This clonotype came up many times. The chain links TRBV5-1 to TRBJ1-6, with no clear D. In germline, CDR1 is SGHRS, CDR2 YFSETQ. The V end lost 0 bases, the J end lost 8 bases, and 12 bases lay between the germline ends. CDR3 length: 15 residues. Written as DNA, the CDR3 is TGCGCCAGCAGCTTGGGGGCTCTCATGGATTCACCCCTCCACTTT. Protein sequence: CASSLGALMDSPLHF. Drawing the rest from reference TRBV5-1 and TRBJ1-6, the complete variable domain is KAGVTQTPRYLIKTRGQQVTLSCSPISGHRSVSWYQQTPGQGLQFLFEYFSETQRNKGNFPGRFSGRQFSNSRSEMNVSTLELGDSALYLCASSLGALMDSPLHFGNGTRLTVT.